This T cell receptor beta chain came from a study of long-term antiretroviral therapy in people with HIV. Treatment locations for all participants with HIV were in the United States. Looked up from germline, CDR1 is SEHNR and CDR2 is FQNEAQ (reference sequence). This CDR3 has 15 residues. Trimming took off 4 bases at V and 3 bases at J, with 15 bases between the two ends. As for this clone: Its target is not known.

Findings and caveats of the study: ART preceded a rise in diversity that nonetheless stayed lower than in transplant donor controls. Neither ART adherence, viral resistance nor therapy changes were documented. Repertoires in HIV (unlike those of controls) had narrower CDR3 length ranges.

Runs used v3.0 of the immunoSEQ assay and were done at survey level. Sequenced by immunoSEQ multiplex PCR; TCRdb stores in-frame clones only, minus some. The data contain several thousand clones, around 85% of them seen just once; the ten biggest clones take up around 22%. This chain connects TRBV7-9 to TRBJ1-1; a weak D match, TRBD1 (5 bases). This sample comprised unsorted PBMCs, obtained 1.1 years after starting antiretroviral therapy. This clonotype originated in a man aged 35 to 55 with HIV. CDR3 coding DNA: TGTGCCAGCAGCTCTCCCCAGACAGAGTACACTGAAGCTTTCTTT. As protein: CASSSPQTEYTEAFF.